This T cell receptor beta chain was sequenced for a study of post-analysis software for immune sequencing data. CDR1 and CDR2 from the germline V gene are SGHTA and FQGNSA. CDR3 size: 13 residues. This clonotype has only a few counts. Antigen specificity is unknown. The junction and the germline gene differ at one end; a read error may be behind it. Study-level points and caveats: Controls' normalized Chao1 diversity significantly exceeded that of multiple sclerosis patients. Patients had higher frequencies than controls of roughly 5 TRBV segments, including TRBV5-6, TRBV5-1 and TRBV20-1.

Presence of unique molecular identifiers characterized the TCR beta cDNA libraries. There were roughly 0.95 to 11 million T cells, and 400,000 to 650,000 cDNA molecules came from them. TCRdb re-called the PCR reads with MiXCR, one entry per CDR3 protein. Altogether approximately 770,000 distinct CDR3 sequences are present, about half being singletons, with the ten largest covering roughly 4.5%. The genes are TRBV7-2 and TRBJ2-1; 7 bases match TRBD2. The receptor was derived from a girl between 10 and 17 years old with multiple sclerosis. Sequences were obtained from blood. The CDR3 nucleotides are TGTGCCAGCAGCCTAGCGGAATTTAATGAGCAGTTCTTC. Amino acid sequence: CASSLAEFNEQFF. The full variable domain, in which reference TRBV7-2 and TRBJ2-1 provide the parts outside the CDR3, is GAGVSQSPSNKVTEKGKDVELRCDPISGHTALYWYRQSLGQGLEFLIYFQGNSAPDKSGLPSDRFSAERTGGSVSTLTIQRTQQEDSAVYLCASSLAEFNEQFFGPGTRLTVL.